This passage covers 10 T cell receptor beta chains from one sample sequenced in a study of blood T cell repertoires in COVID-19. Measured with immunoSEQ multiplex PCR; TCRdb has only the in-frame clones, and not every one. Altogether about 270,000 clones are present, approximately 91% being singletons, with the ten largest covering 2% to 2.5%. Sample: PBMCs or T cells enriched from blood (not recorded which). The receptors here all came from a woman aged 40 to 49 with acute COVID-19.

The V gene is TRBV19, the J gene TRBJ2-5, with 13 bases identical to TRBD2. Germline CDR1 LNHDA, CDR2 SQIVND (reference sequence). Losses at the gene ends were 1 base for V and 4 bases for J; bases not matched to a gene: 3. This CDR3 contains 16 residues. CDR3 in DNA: TGTGCCAGTAGTATAGGGACTAGCGGGAGTCTAGAGACCCAGTACTTC. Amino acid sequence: CASSIGTSGSLETQYF.

The CDR3 bases are TGTGCCAGCTCACCACCGGCAGGGTCGCTTTCCTACAATGAGCAGTTCTTC. Its protein is CASSPPAGSLSYNEQFF. The chain has TRBV18 and TRBJ2-1; maybe TRBD1 (5 bases). This CDR3 region has 17 residues. Germline CDR1 and CDR2: KGHSH and LQKENI. The V gene lost 0 bases and the J gene lost 1 base, with 13 bases spanning the gap.

In nucleotides, the CDR3 is TGTGCCAGCAGCTCCTCAGGGAGCGGGACAGGGTTCGAGCAGTACTTC. Translation gives CASSSSGSGTGFEQYF. This chain links TRBV9 with TRBJ2-7, with TRBD1 matching 9 bases. The V gene end was trimmed by 4 bases and the J gene end by 6 bases; junction bases not matched to a gene: 14. This CDR3 comprises 16 residues. Germline V lookup: CDR1 SGDLS, CDR2 YYNGEE.

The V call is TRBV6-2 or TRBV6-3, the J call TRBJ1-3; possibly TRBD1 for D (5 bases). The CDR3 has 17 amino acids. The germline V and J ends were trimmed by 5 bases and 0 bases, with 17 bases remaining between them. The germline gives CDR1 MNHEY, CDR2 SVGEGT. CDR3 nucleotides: TGTGCCAGCAGTCCCCGCTCGACAGCGTTCTCTGGAAACACCATATATTTT. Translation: CASSPRSTAFSGNTIYF.

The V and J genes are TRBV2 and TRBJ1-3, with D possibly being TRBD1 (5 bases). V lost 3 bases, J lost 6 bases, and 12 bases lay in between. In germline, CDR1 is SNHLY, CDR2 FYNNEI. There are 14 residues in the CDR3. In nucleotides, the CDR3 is TGTGCCAGCAGTGATGGGACTAAGCTAAACACCATATATTTT. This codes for CASSDGTKLNTIYF.

Here the CDR3 DNA reads TGTGCCAGCAGTGCGCCCCCAGGTACACCCCTCCACTTT. This gives the protein CASSAPPGTPLHF. The rearrangement links TRBV28 to TRBJ1-6; D is unresolved. This CDR3 is 13 amino acids long. Deletions cut 5 bases from V and 11 bases from J, with 13 bases between. Germline V CDR1 and CDR2: MDHEN, SYDVKM.

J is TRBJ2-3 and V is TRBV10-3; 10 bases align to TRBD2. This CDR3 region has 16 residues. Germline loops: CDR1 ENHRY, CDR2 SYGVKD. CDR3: CATGRTSGPSTDTQYF. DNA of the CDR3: TGTGCGACCGGGCGGACTAGCGGACCAAGCACAGATACGCAGTATTTT.

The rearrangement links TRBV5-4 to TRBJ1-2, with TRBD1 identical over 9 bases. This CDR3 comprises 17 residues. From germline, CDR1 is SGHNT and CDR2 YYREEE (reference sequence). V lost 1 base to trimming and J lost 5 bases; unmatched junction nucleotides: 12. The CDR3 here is CASSLPPGQGSNYGYTF. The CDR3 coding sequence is TGTGCCAGCAGCTTGCCTCCGGGACAGGGATCGAATTATGGCTACACCTTC.

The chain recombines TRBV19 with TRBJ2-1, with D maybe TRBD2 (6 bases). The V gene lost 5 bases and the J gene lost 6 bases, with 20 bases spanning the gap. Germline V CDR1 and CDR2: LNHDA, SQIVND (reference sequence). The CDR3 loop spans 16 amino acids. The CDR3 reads CASSSSTSQYRNEQFF. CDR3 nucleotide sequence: TGTGCCAGTAGTTCCTCGACTAGTCAATATCGCAATGAGCAGTTCTTC.

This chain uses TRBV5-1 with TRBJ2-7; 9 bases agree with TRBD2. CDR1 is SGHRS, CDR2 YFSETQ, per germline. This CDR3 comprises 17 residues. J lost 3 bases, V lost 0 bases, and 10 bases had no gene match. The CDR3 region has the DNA TGCGCCAGCAGCTTGGCCGCGGTGAATAGCGGGAGCTACGAGCAGTACTTC. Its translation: CASSLAAVNSGSYEQYF.